The 25 T cell receptor beta chains reported below all come from one sample, sequenced in a study of blood T cell repertoires in COVID-19. Generated by immunoSEQ multiplex PCR, the TCRdb table keeps only in-frame clones and is missing some. The sample records 200,000 to 250,000 clones, approximately 90% being singletons. What was sequenced was PBMCs or T cells enriched from blood (not recorded which). These receptors came from a man aged 45-65 years who had been exposed to COVID-19.

This sequence joins TRBV18 and TRBJ1-1; TRBD1 agrees at 7 bases. CDR3 length equals 14 residues. Germline CDR1 reads KGHSH; CDR2 reads LQKENI. Unmatched junction bases numbered 9, after V lost 8 bases and J lost 3 bases. Here the CDR3 DNA reads TGTGCCAGCACCCGAGGGGGCTTGGACACTGAAGCTTTCTTT. Amino acids: CASTRGGLDTEAFF.

The chain has TRBV5-8 and TRBJ2-5, with 8 positions matching TRBD1. The V segment lost 2 bases and the J segment 5 bases; nucleotides outside the gene matches: 8. Germline CDR1 and CDR2: SGHTS and YDEGEE. This CDR3 spans 15 amino acids. CDR3 region: CASSFRGRGLETQYF. CDR3 DNA sequence: TGTGCCAGCAGCTTTCGGGGCAGGGGGCTGGAGACCCAGTACTTC. The complete variable domain, with remaining parts taken from reference TRBV5-8 and TRBJ2-5, reads EAGVTQSPTHLIKTRGQQATLRCSPISGHTSVYWYQQALGLGLQFLLWYDEGEERNRGNFPPRFSGRQFPNYSSELNVNALELEDSALYLCASSFRGRGLETQYFGPGTRLLVL.

CDR3 coding DNA: TGTGCCAGCAGTTTAATGGGGGAGGGCCCTCGGGGCAATGAGCAGTTCTTC. Protein product: CASSLMGEGPRGNEQFF. This chain uses TRBV28 with TRBJ2-1; 7 bases line up with TRBD2. This CDR3 is built from 17 residues. V dropped 2 bases and J dropped 6; count of bases not matched to a gene: 13. Germline CDR1 and CDR2: MDHEN and SYDVKM.

The CDR3 DNA reads TGCAGTGCTAGTCTGCCTAGCGGGAGAGGTCATGAGCAGTTCTTC. Translated: CSASLPSGRGHEQFF. This sequence joins TRBV20-1 and TRBJ2-1; 10 nucleotides line up with TRBD2. With V trimmed by 3 bases and J by 8 bases, 10 bases remained unmatched. Germline V gives CDR1 DFQATT, CDR2 SNEGSKA (reference sequence). There are 15 residues in the CDR3.

The chain recombines TRBV3-1 (or the pseudogene TRBV3-2) with TRBJ2-7, with D tentatively TRBD1 (5 bases). Deletions cut 0 bases from V and 0 bases from J, with 6 bases between. Germline CDR1 LGHDT, CDR2 YNNKEL (reference sequence). The CDR3 contains 14 residues. CDR3 bases: TGTGCCAGCAGCCAAGATCAGGGCTCCTACGAGCAGTACTTC. This translates into CASSQDQGSYEQYF.

V and J are TRBV28 and TRBJ2-7; D not certain. Germline CDR1 and CDR2: MDHEN and SYDVKM. V dropped 2 bases and J dropped 6 bases, with 8 bases sitting between them. The CDR3 consists of 12 residues. The CDR3 here is CASSLLRFEQYF. Here the CDR3 DNA reads TGTGCCAGCAGTTTACTGCGATTCGAGCAGTACTTC.

V is TRBV24-1 and J is TRBJ2-2; a possible D gene is TRBD2 (6 bases). Germline V gene lookup returns CDR1 KGHDR and CDR2 SFDVKD. Trimming left V 9 bases short and J 0 bases short, with 10 bases between. The CDR3 is 14 residues long. This chain's CDR3 is CATEEGANTGELFF. The CDR3 region has the DNA TGTGCCACCGAGGAGGGCGCGAACACCGGGGAGCTGTTTTTT.

The CDR3 nucleotides are TGTGCCAGCAGCCCCGGGGCAAGCGGGGGGTCGGGAAATGAGCAGTTCTTC. Encoded protein: CASSPGASGGSGNEQFF. The chain uses TRBV4-2 and TRBJ2-1; 9 bases map to TRBD2. The length of the CDR3 is 17 residues. Germline-derived CDR1 and CDR2 are LGHNA and YNFKEQ. After removal of 4 bases from V and 7 bases from J, the junction contained 14 bases not matched to a gene.

The chain couples TRBV29-1 to TRBJ2-1; D perhaps matches TRBD2 (6 bases). V was clipped by 6 bases and J by 7 bases, with 13 bases between them. Germline V gene lookup returns CDR1 SQVTM and CDR2 ANQGSEA. The CDR3 covers 12 residues. The CDR3 loop is CSVESGLNEQFF. The CDR3 nucleotides are TGCAGCGTGGAAAGCGGGCTAAATGAGCAGTTCTTC.

The V call is TRBV18, the J call TRBJ1-6; unclear D gene. Germline V gene data show CDR1 as KGHSH and CDR2 as LQKENI. V gave up 6 bases and J gave up 7 bases, with 10 bases separating them. This CDR3 has 13 residues. The CDR3 region has the DNA TGTGCCAGCTCCGACCAAGCGAATTCACCCCTCCACTTT. Amino acid sequence: CASSDQANSPLHF.

The chain joins TRBV28 to TRBJ2-7; 8 nucleotides match TRBD1. V shed 1 base and J 7 bases; nucleotides not matched to a gene: 6. CDR1 is MDHEN and CDR2 is SYDVKM in the germline V gene. The CDR3 has 14 amino acids. CDR3 protein: CASSLSGQVVEQYV. In nucleotides, the CDR3 is TGTGCCAGCAGTTTATCGGGACAGGTAGTAGAGCAGTACGTC.

The rearrangement uses TRBV27 and TRBJ1-1; 8 nucleotides match TRBD1. The CDR3 extends over 14 amino acids. Trimming took 2 bases from V and 4 from J; bases not matched to a gene: 3. Germline V gives CDR1 MNHEY, CDR2 SMNVEV (reference sequence). Here the CDR3 reads CASSLNTGGTEAFF. The CDR3 coding sequence is TGTGCCAGCAGTTTAAACACAGGGGGCACTGAAGCTTTCTTT.

The chain links TRBV6-1 to TRBJ2-2, with a possible D match to TRBD1 (5 bases). Germline V CDR1 and CDR2: MNHNS, SASEGT. The CDR3 has 15 residues. Trimming took off 0 bases at V and 7 bases at J, with 12 bases between the two ends. The CDR3 nucleotides are TGTGCCAGCAGTGAAGCTGTAGGGGCCGGCGGGGAGCTGTTTTTT. It encodes CASSEAVGAGGELFF.

J is TRBJ2-3 and V is TRBV11-1; unclear D gene. This CDR3 has 13 amino acids. V lost 3 bases and J lost 0, with 4 bases in between. Germline V gene lookup returns CDR1 SGHAT and CDR2 FQDESV (reference sequence). The CDR3 DNA reads TGTGCCAGCAGCTTCAGGAGCACAGATACGCAGTATTTT. Translated, it gives CASSFRSTDTQYF.

The rearrangement links TRBV10-3 to TRBJ2-1; no clear D. This CDR3 spans 11 amino acids. CDR1 and CDR2 from the germline V gene are ENHRY and SYGVKD. The germline V and J ends were trimmed by 11 bases and 4 bases, with 9 bases remaining between them. The CDR3: CAHGSYNEQFF. The CDR3 bases are TGTGCCCACGGGTCTTACAATGAGCAGTTCTTC.

This clone was seen a few times. The chain joins TRBV5-4 to TRBJ1-3; maybe TRBD1 (6 bases). Trimming left V 4 bases short and J 0 bases short, with 11 bases between. There are 15 residues in the CDR3. Per the germline V gene, CDR1 is SGHNT and CDR2 is YYREEE (reference sequence). Here the CDR3 reads CASSRQGNSGNTIYF. The CDR3 DNA reads as TGTGCCAGCAGCCGTCAGGGGAACTCTGGAAACACCATATATTTT.

In its sample, this clone was seen a few times. V and J are TRBV28 and TRBJ1-1; possible D gene TRBD1, 5 bases. CDR3 length equals 14 residues. Germline V CDR1 and CDR2: MDHEN, SYDVKM. Trimming left V 8 bases short and J 0 bases short, with 13 bases between. This CDR3 is CASPKPGLNTEAFF. Here the CDR3 DNA reads TGTGCCAGCCCGAAGCCAGGGCTGAACACTGAAGCTTTCTTT.

A single count supports this clone. This CDR3 is also generated by other DNA sequences in the sample. The rearrangement links TRBV3-1 (or the pseudogene TRBV3-2) to TRBJ2-3, with D maybe TRBD2 (5 bases). Trimming took 3 bases from V and 1 from J, leaving 5 bases between them. Germline assignment: CDR1 LGHDT and CDR2 YNNKEL (reference sequence). The CDR3 is 13 amino acids. CDR3 region: CASSQRGTDTQYF. CDR3 nucleotides: TGTGCCAGCAGCCAGAGGGGCACAGATACGCAGTATTTT.

The V gene is TRBV7-9, the J gene TRBJ2-7; 8 nucleotides match TRBD2. The CDR3 length is 14 residues. CDR1 and CDR2 (germline): SEHNR, FQNEAQ (reference sequence). The V gene end was trimmed by 10 bases and the J gene end by 0 bases; junction bases not matched to a gene: 8. CDR3 sequence (DNA): TGTGCCACCCTAGCCAGCGGGGGCTCCTACGAGCAGTACTTC. This codes for CATLASGGSYEQYF.

The chain couples TRBV7-6 to TRBJ1-1; D not certain. The CDR3 has 16 residues. Germline V gives CDR1 SGHVS, CDR2 FNYEAQ. V was cut by 5 bases and J by 3 bases, with 19 bases left in between. The CDR3 DNA follows: TGTGCCAGCAGCCCATTAGTGGCAGGAAAAGACACTGAAGCTTTCTTT. Encoded protein: CASSPLVAGKDTEAFF. Supplemented by reference TRBV7-6 and TRBJ1-1, the full variable domain reads GAGVSQSPRYKVTKRGQDVALRCDPISGHVSLYWYRQALGQGPEFLTYFNYEAQQDKSGLPNDRFSAERPEGSISTLTIQRTEQRDSAMYRCASSPLVAGKDTEAFFGQGTRLTVV.

The rearrangement joins TRBV7-9 to TRBJ1-2, with D hard to call. CDR3 length: 14 amino acids. CDR1 is SEHNR and CDR2 is FQNEAQ in the germline V gene (reference sequence). Trimming took off 5 bases at V and 5 bases at J, with 15 bases between the two ends. The CDR3 nucleotides are TGTGCCAGCAGCCGGATGATACAGAGATATGGCTACACCTTC. Translation: CASSRMIQRYGYTF.

This clone was found a few times. The rearrangement uses TRBV19 and TRBJ2-7, with a weak D call TRBD1 (6 bases). The V end lost 4 bases, the J end lost 0 bases, and 10 bases lay between the germline ends. The CDR3 is made up of 14 amino acids. The germline gives CDR1 LNHDA, CDR2 SQIVND (reference sequence). Here the CDR3 reads CASSNRVFSYEQYF. As DNA, the CDR3 is TGTGCCAGTAGTAACAGGGTCTTCTCCTACGAGCAGTACTTC.

The rearrangement links TRBV2 to TRBJ1-2; D is undetermined. The CDR3 is 12 amino acids. Trimming pared 8 bases from V and 4 bases from J, leaving 11 bases between. CDR1 SNHLY and CDR2 FYNNEI come from the germline V gene. The DNA of the CDR3 is TGTGCCAGCTCGCAGTACACCTATGGCTACACCTTC. Its translation: CASSQYTYGYTF. Together with reference TRBV2 and TRBJ1-2, the CDR3 gives the full variable domain: EPEVTQTPSHQVTQMGQEVILRCVPISNHLYFYWYRQILGQKVEFLVSFYNNEISEKSEIFDDQFSVERPDGSNFTLKIRSTKLEDSAMYFCASSQYTYGYTFGSGTRLTVV.

The V gene is TRBV2, the J gene TRBJ2-5, with D perhaps TRBD1 (6 bases). CDR3 length: 14 residues. With 6 bases removed from V and 5 bases from J, the gap between germline ends came to 16 bases. Germline values: CDR1 SNHLY, CDR2 FYNNEI. CDR3 nucleotide sequence: TGTGCCAGCAGCCCGTGGGGGCTCGGGGAGACCCAGTACTTC. Amino acids: CASSPWGLGETQYF.

As DNA, the CDR3 is TGTGCCAGCAGCCAGAGGGTCACAGGGATCAATGAGCAGTTCTTC. It codes for CASSQRVTGINEQFF. This sequence joins TRBV6-2 or TRBV6-3 and TRBJ2-1; a possible D gene is TRBD1 (6 bases). CDR3 length: 15 amino acids. Trimming took 6 bases from V and 6 from J, leaving 18 bases between them. Germline lookup yields CDR1 MNHEY and CDR2 SVGEGT.